Below are 27 T cell receptor beta chains sequenced from a single sample in a study of T-cell memory formation after mild COVID-19. TCRdb fed the 5' RACE reads into MiXCR, producing one record per CDR3 protein. The sample consists of 450,000 to 650,000 distinct CDR3 sequences, roughly 21% of them appearing once. Sequenced input: PBMCs or a T cell subset sorted from them (not recorded which). The receptors come from an adult woman who had mild COVID-19 (a few samples of this study predate the infection). Cell type and time point are not known.

This clonotype was seen at least ten times. This chain connects TRBV29-1 to TRBJ2-1; D might be TRBD2 (6 bases). Germline values: CDR1 SQVTM, CDR2 ANQGSEA. This CDR3 has 12 amino acids. Trimming shortened V by 6 bases and J by 5 bases, and 11 bases separated the two germline ends. The CDR3 region is CSVGRGHNEQFF. CDR3 DNA: TGCAGCGTCGGGCGGGGTCACAATGAGCAGTTCTTC.

This clonotype was observed a few times. This sequence joins TRBV7-2 and TRBJ2-7; 7 positions agree with TRBD2. Germline CDR1 and CDR2: SGHTA and FQGNSA. The CDR3 is 15 residues long. With V trimmed by 5 bases and J by 5 bases, 12 bases remained unmatched. In nucleotides, the CDR3 is TGTGCCAGCAGCCCTACAAGCGGGATCGTCGACGAGCAGTACTTC. This encodes CASSPTSGIVDEQYF.

This rearrangement joins TRBV12-3 or TRBV12-4 to TRBJ1-3; TRBD1 might be the D (5 bases). V lost 6 bases to trimming and J lost 0 bases, with 18 bases between them. The CDR3 loop spans 17 amino acids. The chain's CDR3 is CASRRGGGPSSGNTIYF. DNA for the CDR3: TGTGCCAGCAGGCGGGGGGGAGGACCTTCCTCTGGAAACACCATATATTTT.

In this sample, this clonotype turned up a few times. J is TRBJ2-2 and V is TRBV6-5, with TRBD1 matching 9 bases. The V and J ends lost 4 bases and 4 bases, in that order; junction bases with no gene match: 13. Looked up from germline, CDR1 is MNHEY and CDR2 is SVGAGI. The CDR3 spans 18 residues. The CDR3 region is CASSLDRGGSLVTGELFF. CDR3 sequence (DNA): TGTGCCAGCAGTTTGGACAGGGGAGGGTCCCTAGTCACCGGGGAGCTGTTTTTT.

This clonotype was seen a few times. The chain employs TRBV24-1 and TRBJ2-1; 9 nucleotides align to TRBD1. The CDR3 sequence is 14 residues long. V gave up 9 bases and J gave up 1 base; unmatched junction bases: 3. From germline, CDR1 is KGHDR and CDR2 SFDVKD. Here the CDR3 DNA reads TGTGCCACCCAAGGACAGGGGTCCTACAATGAGCAGTTCTTC. It yields the protein CATQGQGSYNEQFF.

This clonotype was detected only a few times. V is TRBV3-1 and J is TRBJ2-5; D remains unclear. CDR1 and CDR2 (germline): LGHDT, YNNKEL (reference sequence). The V and J ends lost 4 bases and 5 bases respectively, with 14 bases between them. The CDR3 covers 14 residues. The DNA for the CDR3 is TGTGCCAGCAGCCCAACTTTTCCAACGGAGACCCAGTACTTC. It codes for CASSPTFPTETQYF.

This clonotype occurred a few times. The chain couples TRBV6-1 to TRBJ2-7; 11 bases match TRBD1. V trimming: 0 bases; J trimming: 3 bases; junction bases outside the gene matches: 4. The CDR3 runs 16 residues. From germline, CDR1 is MNHNS and CDR2 SASEGT. CDR3 residues: CASSEARTGGVYEQYF. CDR3 in DNA: TGTGCCAGCAGTGAAGCCCGGACAGGGGGCGTCTACGAGCAGTACTTC.

V gene TRBV7-6 combines with J gene TRBJ1-3; D may be TRBD1 (5 bases). The CDR3 loop spans 15 amino acids. CDR1 SGHVS and CDR2 FNYEAQ come from the germline V gene. Deletions cut 5 bases from V and 0 bases from J, with 11 bases between. The CDR3 sequence is CASSPQVTSGNTIYF. CDR3 in DNA: TGTGCCAGCAGCCCACAGGTTACCTCTGGAAACACCATATATTTT.

This clonotype was seen only a few times. The CDR3 DNA reads as TGCGCCAGCAGCCAAGATAGGGGTCTGGCCTACGAGCAGTACTTC. Translation gives CASSQDRGLAYEQYF. This chain links TRBV4-3 with TRBJ2-7, with D possibly matching TRBD1 (5 bases). The V end was cut by 0 bases, the J end by 2 bases, with 11 bases between. Germline V gives CDR1 LGHNA, CDR2 YSLEER. The CDR3 runs 15 residues.

The rearrangement joins TRBV3-1 to TRBJ1-4; no reliable D call. Between the trimmed V and J ends, which lost 1 base and 8 bases, there was a span of 2 bases. The CDR3 length is 11 residues. Germline V gene lookup returns CDR1 LGHDT and CDR2 YNNKEL (reference sequence). The CDR3 is CASSQVEKLFF. CDR3 bases: TGTGCCAGCAGCCAAGTGGAAAAACTGTTTTTT.

Written as DNA, the CDR3 is TGTGCCAGCAGCCAAGCTTTGACACACAAGAGCTCCTACAATGAGCAGTTCTTC. This translates into CASSQALTHKSSYNEQFF. This rearrangement joins TRBV3-1 to TRBJ2-1; no firm D call. The CDR3 length is 18 residues. Deletions cut 1 base from V and 0 bases from J, with 16 bases between. Germline CDR1 reads LGHDT; CDR2 reads YNNKEL (reference sequence).

The chain joins TRBV19 to TRBJ2-7, with unresolved D. Trimming shortened V by 3 bases and J by 2 bases, and 8 bases separated the two germline ends. The CDR3 length is 13 residues. Germline CDR1 and CDR2: LNHDA and SQIVND (reference sequence). In nucleotides, the CDR3 is TGTGCCAGTAGTATTCCCGGTCCCTACGAGCAGTACTTC. It codes for CASSIPGPYEQYF. The full variable domain, completed using reference TRBV19 and TRBJ2-7, is DGGITQSPKYLFRKEGQNVTLSCEQNLNHDAMYWYRQDPGQGLRLIYYSQIVNDFQKGDIAEGYSVSREKKESFPLTVTSAQKNPTAFYLCASSIPGPYEQYFGPGTRLTVT.

This chain connects TRBV3-1 to TRBJ2-2; 9 nucleotides agree with TRBD1. This CDR3 contains 16 residues. Germline V gene lookup returns CDR1 LGHDT and CDR2 YNNKEL (reference sequence). Trimming cost V 4 bases and J 2 bases; bases outside gene matches: 5. The CDR3, as DNA: TGTGCCAGCAGCCCCTCGGGACAGGGAAACACCGGGGAGCTGTTTTTT. Its translation is CASSPSGQGNTGELFF.

This clonotype has ten or more counts. The chain carries TRBV12-3 or TRBV12-4 and TRBJ1-5; D is uncertain. With 4 bases removed from V and 6 bases from J, the gap between germline ends came to 10 bases. The CDR3 sequence is 13 residues long. CDR3 nucleotides: TGTGCCAGCAGTTCGGGATGGGCTCAGCCCCAGCATTTT. Residues: CASSSGWAQPQHF.

The rearrangement joins TRBV3-1 to TRBJ2-7; D gene ambiguous. This CDR3 is 13 amino acids long. Per the germline V gene, CDR1 is LGHDT and CDR2 is YNNKEL (reference sequence). The ends were cut back, 0 bases at V and 5 bases at J, with 8 bases in the middle. CDR3 DNA: TGTGCCAGCAGCCAAGATGCACGGAACGAGCAGTACTTC. Protein sequence: CASSQDARNEQYF.

The rearrangement uses TRBV12-3 or TRBV12-4 and TRBJ1-5; D gene unclear. The CDR3 is 13 amino acids. The V and J ends lost 4 bases and 7 bases respectively, with 11 bases between them. The CDR3 spells CASSSEGGQPQHF. As DNA, the CDR3 is TGTGCCAGCAGTTCCGAGGGAGGGCAGCCCCAGCATTTT.

The chain links TRBV6-5 to TRBJ2-3, with D possibly TRBD1 on 6 matching bases. Germline-derived CDR1 and CDR2 are MNHEY and SVGAGI. The V and J ends lost 6 bases and 4 bases respectively, with 23 bases between them. This CDR3 spans 17 amino acids. The CDR3 reads CASSFHRPGHYPDTQYF. In DNA, the CDR3 is TGTGCCAGCAGCTTTCACCGACCGGGACACTACCCAGATACGCAGTATTTT.

The V call is TRBV6-6, the J call TRBJ1-5; D remains ambiguous. Germline V CDR1 and CDR2: MNHNY, SVGAGI (reference sequence). The V end lost 6 bases, the J end lost 4 bases, and 16 bases lay between the germline ends. This CDR3 contains 15 residues. CDR3 bases: TGTGCCAGCAGGGCGGGCGCATACAGAAATCAGCCCCAGCATTTT. Translated, it gives CASRAGAYRNQPQHF.

V and J are TRBV12-3 or TRBV12-4 and TRBJ2-2; weak D call: TRBD2 (8 bases). Trimming took off 5 bases at V and 5 bases at J, with 27 bases between the two ends. The CDR3 covers 19 residues. The CDR3 DNA sequence: TGTGCCAGCAGTGTTCGGGGGGGTTTTGTCGGGACAGTGACCGGGGAGCTGTTTTTT. Protein sequence: CASSVRGGFVGTVTGELFF.

In regard to this clonotype: Compared with germline, one end of the junction differs, possibly owing to a read error. The gene calls are TRBV5-1 and TRBJ1-1; D gene uncertain. This CDR3 is built from 13 residues. Germline-derived CDR1 and CDR2 are SGHRS and YFSETQ. CDR3 amino acids: CANSLSMNTEAFF. The CDR3 nucleotides read TGCGCCAACAGCTTATCGATGAACACTGAAGCTTTCTTT. Full variable domain (outside the CDR3, taken from reference TRBV5-1 and TRBJ1-1): KAGVTQTPRYLIKTRGQQVTLSCSPISGHRSVSWYQQTPGQGLQFLFEYFSETQRNKGNFPGRFSGRQFSNSRSEMNVSTLELGDSALYLCANSLSMNTEAFFGQGTRLTVV.

In its sample, this clonotype was seen many times. The chain recombines TRBV29-1 with TRBJ2-2, with TRBD2 matching over 8 bases. Germline loops: CDR1 SQVTM, CDR2 ANQGSEA. This CDR3 has 14 residues. V shed 7 bases and J 0 bases; nucleotides not matched to a gene: 4. CDR3 sequence: CSAIAGTNTGELFF. DNA of the CDR3: TGCAGCGCTATAGCGGGGACGAACACCGGGGAGCTGTTTTTT.

Only a few counts were recorded for this clonotype. The chain carries TRBV18 and TRBJ2-5; D gene unclear. The germline V gene has CDR1 KGHSH and CDR2 LQKENI. The CDR3 length is 13 residues. V was trimmed by 1 base and J by 1 base, leaving 4 bases between them. CDR3 region: CASSPQFQETQYF. The CDR3 bases are TGTGCCAGCTCACCACAGTTCCAAGAGACCCAGTACTTC.

This clonotype was counted a few times. The chain employs TRBV12-3 or TRBV12-4 and TRBJ2-2; no definite D call. This CDR3 has 14 amino acids. V lost 3 bases, J lost 5 bases, and 10 bases lay in between. This chain's CDR3 is CASSFVYPTGELFF. The CDR3 DNA sequence: TGTGCCAGCAGTTTTGTTTATCCTACCGGGGAGCTGTTTTTT.

V is TRBV5-4 and J is TRBJ2-5; TRBD2 aligns across 7 bases. After removal of 2 bases from V and 4 bases from J, the junction contained 8 bases not matched to a gene. CDR1 is SGHNT, CDR2 YYREEE, per germline (reference sequence). The CDR3 runs to 15 residues. The CDR3 DNA sequence: TGTGCCAGCAGCTTTCGACTAGCCCGGGCAGAGACCCAGTACTTC. Amino acids: CASSFRLARAETQYF. Looking up the rest from reference TRBV5-4 and TRBJ2-5 gives the full variable domain: ETGVTQSPTHLIKTRGQQVTLRCSSQSGHNTVSWYQQALGQGPQFIFQYYREEENGRGNFPPRFSGLQFPNYSSELNVNALELDDSALYLCASSFRLARAETQYFGPGTRLLVL.

Only a few counts were recorded for this clonotype. V gene TRBV20-1 combines with J gene TRBJ2-7; D is tentatively TRBD1 or TRBD2 (5 bases each). Germline V lookup: CDR1 DFQATT, CDR2 SNEGSKA (reference sequence). The CDR3 runs to 12 residues. The germline V and J ends were trimmed by 4 bases and 5 bases, with 12 bases remaining between them. As DNA, the CDR3 is TGCAGTGCTAATGGGGGTTTCCACGAGCAGTACTTC. Translating gives CSANGGFHEQYF.

The CDR3 loop reads CASSIIGGGLETQYF. The DNA for the CDR3 is TGTGCCAGTAGTATCATCGGCGGGGGACTTGAGACCCAGTACTTC. The chain combines TRBV19 with TRBJ2-5; 7 nucleotides match TRBD2. From germline, CDR1 is LNHDA and CDR2 SQIVND (reference sequence). Trimming cost V 3 bases and J 5 bases; bases outside gene matches: 9. The CDR3 is 15 amino acids.

CDR3 sequence reads: CASSVERWGNEQYF. The CDR3 nucleotides are TGTGCCAGCAGCGTAGAAAGGTGGGGAAACGAGCAGTACTTC. The genes are TRBV9 and TRBJ2-7; D uncertain. CDR1 and CDR2 (germline): SGDLS, YYNGEE. V was cut by 0 bases and J by 5 bases, with 12 bases left in between. CDR3 length: 14 amino acids.